This entry features one T cell receptor beta chain sequence. Antigen specificity is unknown. The sample is drawn from a study of graft-versus-host responses after intestinal transplantation. Study information: Induction using anti-thymocyte globulin, followed by tacrolimus and steroids for 3 to 4 years, was given to all recipients.

The table came from immunoSEQ multiplex PCR; TCRdb's copy has only in-frame clones and leaves some out. The table shows some 100,000 clones, with roughly 84% occurring only once. This TCR was recovered from a human donor who was the organ donor for an intestinal transplant. Here the sequenced sample was unstimulated CD4+ T cells sorted from spleen or lymph node cells, taken before transplant.

CDR3 sequence: CASSQETGFSGNTIYF. The CDR3 bases are TGCGCCAGCAGCCAAGAGACAGGCTTCAGTGGAAACACCATATATTTT. This chain links TRBV4-1 with TRBJ1-3; weak D call: TRBD1 (6 bases). CDR1 is MGHRA and CDR2 is YSYEKL in the germline V gene. There are 16 residues in the CDR3. Trimming left V 0 bases short and J 3 bases short, with 12 bases between.